This T cell receptor (beta chain) was obtained from a study of response to subunit inactivated influenza vaccine. This clonotype has at least ten counts. The target antigen is unknown. Via MiXCR, TCRdb re-called the RT-PCR reads, giving one row per CDR3 protein. Here the sample spans 550,000 to 800,000 distinct CDR3 sequences, over 11% being singletons. The CDR3 consists of 12 residues. The V end lost 3 bases, the J end lost 3 bases, and 6 bases lay between the germline ends. CDR1 DFQATT and CDR2 SNEGSKA come from the germline V gene (reference sequence). Broader study findings: Each seasonal influenza vaccination, the authors suggested, recruits few new T cells.

This sequence joins TRBV20-1 and TRBJ1-5; D ambiguous. The source was PBMCs from blood, collected about 14 days before vaccination. The sequence derives from a man in his fifties who received an inactivated influenza vaccine. The CDR3, as DNA: TGCAGTGCTAGCCGGGTCAATCAGCCCCAGCATTTT. Translated, it gives CSASRVNQPQHF.